Sequencing of this T cell receptor (beta chain) was carried out in a study of neurological immune-mediated disorders. 5'RACE with 10-nucleotide random UMIs generated the cDNA. MiXCR was run by TCRdb on the 5' RACE reads, yielding one entry per CDR3 protein. The sample lists around 68,000 distinct CDR3 sequences, around 4% occurring once. V was trimmed by 5 bases and J by 7 bases, leaving 17 bases between them. CDR3 length: 14 amino acids. From germline, CDR1 is MDHEN and CDR2 SYDVKM. Findings of the study overall: None of the CDR3 amino acid sequences in expanded clones turned up in more than one subject, which points to private repertoires in all groups. Whereas HTLV-1-associated myelopathy showed the most TCR clonal expansion, multiple sclerosis showed the least, with levels below those of healthy controls. The study phylogenetically grouped the repertoires of 18 of 34 multiple sclerosis patients into one related-CDR3 cluster, a possible signature.

This clonotype appeared many times. The antigen remains undetermined. The origin of this receptor is a man in his fifties or sixties with multiple sclerosis. The sample consisted of PBMCs. The chain combines TRBV28 with TRBJ1-1; a possible D gene is TRBD1 (5 bases). This CDR3 is CASSLIGGTNEAFF. Here the CDR3 DNA reads TGTGCCAGCAGTCTAATCGGGGGTACGAATGAAGCTTTCTTT.